This T cell receptor beta chain was profiled in a study of T cell repertoires in cytomegalovirus infection. Study context: From public TCR beta signatures came an indication of both CMV infection and matching HLA type.

This clonotype has only a few counts. Its antigen is currently unknown. Study-wide findings and caveats: The ex vivo response was dominated by HLA-C-restricted CMV-specific TCR beta clonotypes. Adding up the frequency of public TCR beta families identified people who carried CMV plus the relevant HLA.

TCRdb processed the reads anew with MiXCR; each CDR3 protein has one entry. The sample consists of just over 300,000 distinct CDR3 sequences, 15% to 20% of them appearing once. Looked up from germline, CDR1 is SGHTS and CDR2 is YDEGEE. Trimming removed 1 base from V and 4 bases from J, with 9 bases in between. CDR3 size: 14 residues. Sequenced material: PBMCs. The chain couples TRBV5-8 to TRBJ1-5; D gene ambiguous. The sequence derives from a human donor in good health (CMV status not recorded). Some clones in this sample may be carry-over from other donors' samples. Written as DNA, the CDR3 is TGTGCCAGCAGCTTGTGGGTCCGGAATCAGCCCCAGCATTTT. This codes for CASSLWVRNQPQHF.